This note documents a single T cell receptor beta chain sequence. The antigen remains undetermined. The data belong to a study of CD8 T cells in ankylosing spondylitis. Study results and caveats: Relatively rare in peripheral blood, disease-linked clones were also CD8+. Researchers reportedly found disease-linked clones significantly enriched in matched ankylosing spondylitis synovial fluid. Within ankylosing spondylitis blood, a TCR beta motif made up of seven to nine highly homologous variants appeared to be characteristic. A subset of motif variants has previously been described in the synovial fluid and blood of reactive arthritis.

Quantitative 5'-RACE was performed with molecular barcodes, and it yielded the TCR beta libraries. TCRdb recomputed calls from the 5' RACE reads with MiXCR, one row per CDR3 protein. The sample consists of 330,000 or so distinct CDR3 sequences, around 8% of them appearing once. This CDR3 has 15 residues. Trimming left V 3 bases short and J 7 bases short, with 15 bases between. CDR1 is SEHNR, CDR2 FQNEAQ, per germline (reference sequence). This TCR came from a male donor with ankylosing spondylitis. The V call is TRBV7-9, the J call TRBJ2-2; D remains unclear. The specimen was blood, either unsorted or a sorted T cell fraction (not recorded which). CDR3 coding DNA: TGTGCCAGCAGCTTGGTCCCGACAAAAAGCGGGGAGCTGTTTTTT. Its translation is CASSLVPTKSGELFF.